This passage covers 17 T cell receptor beta chains from one sample sequenced in a study of blood T cell repertoires in COVID-19. Here immunoSEQ multiplex PCR was the method, and the copy in TCRdb shows in-frame clones only, minus some. The table lists some 320,000 clones, 65% to 90% of them singletons. Sequencing input: peripheral blood. The receptors originated from a human donor in a cohort sampled during active COVID-19.

This clone was counted a single time. The V call is TRBV7-2, the J call TRBJ2-7, with a possible D match to TRBD1 (5 bases). Germline V gene data show CDR1 as SGHTA and CDR2 as FQGNSA. Trimming pared 4 bases from V and 2 bases from J, leaving 9 bases between. The CDR3 length is 13 residues. The CDR3 nucleotides read TGTGCCAGCAGCTCGACAGCTACCTACGAGCAGTACTTC. It codes for CASSSTATYEQYF. Full variable domain (outside the CDR3, taken from reference TRBV7-2 and TRBJ2-7): GAGVSQSPSNKVTEKGKDVELRCDPISGHTALYWYRQSLGQGLEFLIYFQGNSAPDKSGLPSDRFSAERTGGSVSTLTIQRTQQEDSAVYLCASSSTATYEQYFGPGTRLTVT.

This sequence joins TRBV9 and TRBJ2-3, with D perhaps TRBD2 (5 bases). V was trimmed by 4 bases and J by 1 base, leaving 10 bases between them. The length of the CDR3 is 14 residues. Germline V lookup: CDR1 SGDLS, CDR2 YYNGEE. CDR3 bases: TGTGCCAGCAGCTCCCCCGGGGGCACAGATACGCAGTATTTT. This gives the protein CASSSPGGTDTQYF.

The rearrangement links TRBV7-9 to TRBJ2-1; 10 nucleotides match TRBD2. The CDR3 consists of 15 residues. Germline V gene sequence: CDR1 SEHNR, CDR2 FQNEAQ (reference sequence). Losses at the gene ends were 4 bases for V and 1 base for J; bases not matched to a gene: 1. The CDR3 sequence is CASSSSGGSYNEQFF. DNA for the CDR3: TGTGCCAGCAGCTCTAGCGGGGGATCCTACAATGAGCAGTTCTTC.

The chain links TRBV2 to TRBJ2-3; TRBD2 is a possible D gene (6 bases). Trimming took off 5 bases at V and 0 bases at J, with 12 bases between the two ends. The CDR3 loop spans 15 amino acids. CDR1 is SNHLY and CDR2 is FYNNEI in the germline V gene. CDR3 protein: CASSPGGGSTDTQYF. The CDR3, as DNA: TGTGCCAGCAGTCCCGGTGGAGGGAGCACAGATACGCAGTATTTT.

The chain recombines TRBV6-4 with TRBJ1-1, with 9 positions matching TRBD1. Germline assignment: CDR1 MRHNA and CDR2 SNTAGT. The CDR3 runs to 15 residues. V trimming: 6 bases; J trimming: 5 bases; junction bases outside the gene matches: 10. The CDR3 loop reads CASRSSGTGSTEAFF. The CDR3 nucleotides read TGTGCCAGCAGATCCTCCGGGACAGGGTCTACTGAAGCTTTCTTT.

As for this clone: Being one base from a much bigger clone, this may be a read error. The chain links TRBV9 to TRBJ1-1; 10 bases are shared with TRBD1. Per germline, CDR1 SGDLS and CDR2 YYNGEE. Trimming at V came to 7 bases and at J to 1 base, leaving 1 base not matched to a gene. The length of the CDR3 is 13 residues. Here the CDR3 DNA reads TGTGCCAGCGGGGACAGGGGGAACACTGAAGCTTTCTTT. Translated, it gives CASGDRGNTEAFF. Based on the CDR3 plus reference TRBV9 and TRBJ1-1, the full variable domain is DSGVTQTPKHLITATGQRVTLRCSPRSGDLSVYWYQQSLDQGLQFLIQYYNGEERAKGNILERFSAQQFPDLHSELNLSSLELGDSALYFCASGDRGNTEAFFGQGTRLTVV.

The V call is TRBV25-1, the J call TRBJ2-4, with TRBD1 identical over 7 bases. Per the germline V gene, CDR1 is MGHDK and CDR2 is SYGVNS. The CDR3 is 18 residues long. Germline trimming cut 1 base from V and 0 bases from J; bases unmatched to any gene: 9. The CDR3 loop is CASSEFDRELLAKNIQYF. As DNA, the CDR3 is TGTGCCAGCAGTGAATTTGACAGGGAATTGCTAGCCAAAAACATTCAGTACTTC.

This clone was recorded only once. This chain links TRBV24-1 with TRBJ2-2; D unclear. V lost 0 bases to trimming and J lost 0 bases, with 13 bases between them. CDR1 is KGHDR and CDR2 is SFDVKD in the germline V gene. This CDR3 region has 18 residues. CDR3 residues: CATSDLYTEDANTGELFF. The CDR3 nucleotides are TGTGCCACCAGTGATTTGTACACAGAAGACGCGAACACCGGGGAGCTGTTTTTT.

This clone was observed a few times. The rearrangement joins TRBV5-1 to TRBJ2-7; perhaps TRBD2 as D (6 bases). This CDR3 comprises 15 residues. Trimming took 4 bases from V and 6 from J, leaving 20 bases between them. Per the germline V gene, CDR1 is SGHRS and CDR2 is YFSETQ. CDR3: CASSGGSLDLREQYF. The CDR3 nucleotides are TGCGCCAGCAGCGGAGGGTCATTAGACCTACGCGAGCAGTACTTC.

The J gene is TRBJ1-5, the V gene TRBV12-3 or TRBV12-4; a weak D match, TRBD1 (6 bases). The CDR3 consists of 13 residues. The V and J ends lost 5 bases and 3 bases respectively, with 8 bases between them. The CDR3 loop is CASSRQVNQPQHF. The CDR3, as DNA: TGTGCCAGCAGTCGACAGGTCAATCAGCCCCAGCATTTT.

The gene calls are TRBV27 and TRBJ2-7; D call uncertain. The length of the CDR3 is 13 residues. V lost 2 bases to trimming and J lost 2 bases, with 7 bases between them. Germline CDR1 and CDR2: MNHEY and SMNVEV (reference sequence). In DNA form, the CDR3 reads TGTGCCAGCAGTTTAGTGCCGGCCTACGAGCAGTACTTC. It translates to CASSLVPAYEQYF.

The chain carries TRBV9 and TRBJ1-3, with 8 bases identical to TRBD1. Trimming cost V 3 bases and J 3 bases; bases outside gene matches: 5. Germline V gene sequence: CDR1 SGDLS, CDR2 YYNGEE. CDR3 length equals 15 residues. CDR3 bases: TGTGCCAGCAGCGCCGGACAGGGCCATGGAAACACCATATATTTT. Encoded protein: CASSAGQGHGNTIYF.

This clone appeared a single time. This chain uses TRBV5-1 with TRBJ1-6; D unresolved. CDR1 is SGHRS and CDR2 is YFSETQ in the germline V gene. The ends were cut back, 2 bases at V and 0 bases at J, with 6 bases in the middle. This CDR3 comprises 15 residues. The CDR3 DNA sequence: TGCGCCAGCAGCTTTGGCCCCTCCTATAATTCACCCCTCCACTTT. It specifies CASSFGPSYNSPLHF.

On this clone: The sample carries other DNA sequences with the same CDR3. The chain carries TRBV10-2 and TRBJ2-2; TRBD1 is a possible D gene (5 bases). The germline gives CDR1 WSHSY, CDR2 SAAADI. This CDR3 contains 13 residues. V dropped 6 bases and J dropped 2 bases, with 7 bases sitting between them. In nucleotides, the CDR3 is TGCGCCAGCAGGACAGTAAACACCGGGGAGCTGTTTTTT. Protein sequence: CASRTVNTGELFF.

The V gene is TRBV12-5, the J gene TRBJ2-1, with TRBD1 matching 10 bases. Unmatched junction bases numbered 3, after V lost 5 bases and J lost 2 bases. CDR1 and CDR2 (germline): LGHNT, FRNRAP. The CDR3 has 15 amino acids. The DNA of the CDR3 is TGTGCTAGTGGTCCGGGACAGGGGACCTACAATGAGCAGTTCTTC. It encodes CASGPGQGTYNEQFF.

This sequence joins TRBV6-1 and TRBJ1-2; no clear D gene. The germline V gene encodes CDR1 MNHNS and CDR2 SASEGT. This CDR3 comprises 14 residues. Trimming removed 2 bases at V and 6 bases at J, with 13 bases between. The CDR3 region has the DNA TGTGCCAGCAGTGAACAGGCGTTCTTAGATGGCTACACCTTC. It is translated as CASSEQAFLDGYTF.

This chain uses TRBV2 with TRBJ1-4; a weak D match, TRBD1 (6 bases). The CDR3 extends over 13 amino acids. V was clipped by 6 bases and J by 10 bases, with 15 bases between them. The germline gives CDR1 SNHLY, CDR2 FYNNEI. The CDR3 nucleotides are TGTGCCAGCAGAAGGGAACCCAGGGGAAAACTGTTTTTT. Translating it yields CASRREPRGKLFF.